The present T cell receptor beta chain was sequenced within a study of blood T cell repertoires in COVID-19. Overall study: Donors in the United States, Italy and Spain gave samples during acute or convalescent COVID-19. Sample material is recorded as cDNA or gDNA derived from T cells, B-cell-depleted T cells, or PBMCs.

V was clipped by 6 bases and J by 2 bases, with 15 bases between them. From germline, CDR1 is SGHAT and CDR2 FQNNGV. The CDR3 covers 15 residues. Per the authors' pipeline: From reference gene primer amplification, estimates of nucleated cell counts were derived. Using immunoSEQ multiplex PCR, the repertoire was profiled, and TCRdb retains in-frame clones only, with some absent. V, J and clone size derive from that table, while D and trimming were established from the DNA sequence. The sample consists of 240,000 or so clones, 82% of them appearing once. This receptor was identified in a woman aged 55-69 years with active or convalescent COVID-19. The chain is built from TRBV11-2 and TRBJ2-3; no clear D gene. Material: peripheral blood. CDR3 sequence reads: CASSMVLHPTDTQYF. CDR3 nucleotide sequence: TGTGCCAGCAGTATGGTATTACACCCCACAGATACGCAGTATTTT.